Following are 21 T cell receptor beta chains from one sample sequenced in a study of TIL therapy for anti-PD-1-resistant metastatic lung cancer. This was the immunoSEQ v3 assay. Libraries were prepared by immunoSEQ multiplex PCR; TCRdb keeps only in-frame clonotypes and omits some of them. The top ten hold about 4.8% of the sample, which has 50,000 or so clones, roughly 85% seen once. Time point specified: pre-treatment sample, taken before nivolumab and TIL therapy. The specimen comprised blood, sampled at baseline. The receptors stem from a woman aged 30 to 85 with non-small cell lung cancer.

This clone showed up just a few times. The rearrangement uses TRBV29-1 and TRBJ2-7; either TRBD1 or TRBD2 may fit D (6 bases each). CDR3 length: 12 amino acids. V dropped 6 bases and J dropped 5 bases, with 14 bases sitting between them. CDR1 and CDR2 from the germline V gene are SQVTM and ANQGSEA. CDR3 sequence (DNA): TGCAGCGTGGTGGGGGGCGAAGACGAGCAGTACTTC. Amino acid sequence: CSVVGGEDEQYF.

The gene calls are TRBV5-4 and TRBJ2-6, with 12 bases that match TRBD1. The trim removed 4 bases at V and 4 bases at J, leaving 6 bases unmatched. CDR1 SGHNT and CDR2 YYREEE come from the germline V gene (reference sequence). The CDR3 runs to 17 residues. CDR3 residues: CASSTGQGAQGANVLTF. DNA of the CDR3: TGTGCCAGCAGCACGGGACAGGGGGCGCAAGGGGCCAACGTCCTGACTTTC.

J is TRBJ2-2 and V is TRBV9, with 9 nucleotides matching TRBD2. The CDR3 is 17 residues long. The J segment lost 6 bases and the V segment lost 4 bases, leaving 13 bases of the junction unmatched. CDR1 and CDR2 (germline): SGDLS, YYNGEE. The CDR3 reads CASSSTRWTSAAGELFF. The CDR3 nucleotides are TGTGCCAGCAGCTCCACCCGATGGACTAGCGCTGCCGGGGAGCTGTTTTTT.

The gene calls are TRBV29-1 and TRBJ2-5; 8 nucleotides match TRBD2. The germline V gene encodes CDR1 SQVTM and CDR2 ANQGSEA. J gave up 4 bases and V 0 bases, and 7 bases lay outside the gene matches. The CDR3 is 15 amino acids. The CDR3 spells CSVEDWAGGRETQYF. The CDR3 DNA follows: TGCAGCGTTGAAGATTGGGCGGGGGGCAGAGAGACCCAGTACTTC.

The rearrangement joins TRBV27 to TRBJ1-5, with TRBD1 identical over 7 bases. J lost 4 bases, V lost 8 bases, and 8 bases had no gene match. Germline-derived CDR1 and CDR2 are MNHEY and SMNVEV (reference sequence). The CDR3 is 14 residues long. The CDR3 bases are TGTGCCAGCCGAATACCGGGACAGAATCAGCCCCAGCATTTT. This translates into CASRIPGQNQPQHF.

The chain is built from TRBV4-2 and TRBJ1-3; D uncertain. This CDR3 is 16 amino acids long. Germline V gene data show CDR1 as LGHNA and CDR2 as YNFKEQ. V lost 1 base, J lost 0 bases, and 10 bases lay in between. The chain's CDR3 is CASSQGRGNSGNTIYF. CDR3 sequence (DNA): TGTGCCAGCAGCCAAGGCAGAGGGAACTCTGGAAACACCATATATTTT.

The chain joins TRBV19 to TRBJ1-2, with 8 nucleotides matching TRBD1. Trimming at V came to 3 bases and at J to 1 base, leaving 4 bases not matched to a gene. CDR1 is LNHDA and CDR2 is SQIVND in the germline V gene (reference sequence). This CDR3 spans 15 amino acids. The CDR3 nucleotides read TGTGCCAGTAGTATGGGGACAGGAAATAACTATGGCTACACCTTC. Its translation: CASSMGTGNNYGYTF.

This rearrangement joins TRBV6-1 to TRBJ1-5; D not certain. Trimming removed 2 bases at V and 8 bases at J, with 19 bases between. Germline loops: CDR1 MNHNS, CDR2 SASEGT. CDR3 length: 16 residues. The DNA of the CDR3 is TGTGCCAGCAGTGAATCGGTCGGTGTGGGAAGGAAGCCCCAGCATTTT. Its protein is CASSESVGVGRKPQHF.

By share, this clone ranks as medium-sized. The rearrangement uses TRBV2 and TRBJ1-3; tentative D call: TRBD1 (5 bases). This CDR3 is 15 amino acids long. Trimming removed 2 bases at V and 2 bases at J, with 10 bases between. Germline lookup yields CDR1 SNHLY and CDR2 FYNNEI. CDR3 region: CASSESWGAGNTIYF. In DNA, the CDR3 is TGTGCCAGCAGTGAATCATGGGGGGCTGGAAACACCATATATTTT.

This clone came up once. The chain uses TRBV4-1 and TRBJ1-3; no firm D call. Trimming left V 4 bases short and J 6 bases short, with 10 bases between. The CDR3 contains 13 residues. Germline-derived CDR1 and CDR2 are MGHRA and YSYEKL. CDR3 protein: CASSPWAENTIYF. DNA for the CDR3: TGCGCCAGCAGCCCTTGGGCGGAAAACACCATATATTTT.

The CDR3 region has the DNA TGCGCCAGCAGCCAAGAAAGCCTCCGACCTGCAACTAATGAAAAACTGTTTTTT. This codes for CASSQESLRPATNEKLFF. This chain connects TRBV4-1 to TRBJ1-4; no clear D. Trimming removed 0 bases at V and 0 bases at J, with 14 bases between. The CDR3 contains 18 residues. Germline V CDR1 and CDR2: MGHRA, YSYEKL.

The chain recombines TRBV19 with TRBJ2-6; D might be TRBD1 or TRBD2, each matching 5 bases. Deletions cut 9 bases from V and 0 bases from J, with 21 bases between. This CDR3 contains 18 residues. Per the germline V gene, CDR1 is LNHDA and CDR2 is SQIVND (reference sequence). This CDR3 is CASKRGRDGSSGANVLTF. As DNA, the CDR3 is TGTGCCAGCAAAAGGGGCCGGGACGGCAGCTCTGGGGCCAACGTCCTGACTTTC.

The genes are TRBV6-1 and TRBJ2-3, with 9 bases lining up with TRBD2. This CDR3 region has 15 residues. The V and J ends lost 11 bases and 0 bases, in that order; junction bases with no gene match: 9. Germline V gene lookup returns CDR1 MNHNS and CDR2 SASEGT. CDR3 bases: TGTGCCGTTTGGAGCGGGAGGTCTAGCACAGATACGCAGTATTTT. As protein: CAVWSGRSSTDTQYF.

This chain links TRBV27 with TRBJ2-3; D is unclear. There are 12 residues in the CDR3. V was clipped by 5 bases and J by 2 bases, with 5 bases between them. Per germline, CDR1 MNHEY and CDR2 SMNVEV (reference sequence). The DNA of the CDR3 is TGTGCCAGCAGTGCCCACACAGATACGCAGTATTTT. Protein: CASSAHTDTQYF.

The V gene is TRBV4-3, the J gene TRBJ1-1; possibly TRBD1 for D (5 bases). With 0 bases removed from V and 1 base from J, the gap between germline ends came to 18 bases. Germline V lookup: CDR1 LGHNA, CDR2 YSLEER. This CDR3 comprises 18 residues. As DNA, the CDR3 is TGCGCCAGCAGCCAAGATCCCCCCGGGACGGGCGGGAACACTGAAGCTTTCTTT. This gives the protein CASSQDPPGTGGNTEAFF.

This chain links TRBV28 with TRBJ1-5, with TRBD1 matching 9 bases. V was clipped by 4 bases and J by 1 base; unmatched bases: 2. The CDR3 consists of 15 residues. Germline loops: CDR1 MDHEN, CDR2 SYDVKM. As DNA, the CDR3 is TGTGCCAGCAGTTCGGGACAGGGAAGCAATCAGCCCCAGCATTTT. This gives the protein CASSSGQGSNQPQHF.

This clone was picked up one time. The V gene is TRBV11-2, the J gene TRBJ1-2, with D unclear. V lost 3 bases and J 0 bases, leaving 2 bases between the germline ends. CDR1 and CDR2 (germline): SGHAT, FQNNGV. This CDR3 has 12 residues. CDR3 sequence: CASSFTNYGYTF. The CDR3 bases are TGTGCCAGCAGCTTCACTAACTATGGCTACACCTTC.

J is TRBJ2-7 and V is TRBV10-3; tentatively, D is TRBD1 or TRBD2 (5 bases each). The CDR3 covers 17 residues. Germline V gene sequence: CDR1 ENHRY, CDR2 SYGVKD. V gave up 0 bases and J gave up 0 bases, with 15 bases separating them. In DNA, the CDR3 is TGTGCCATCAGTGAGTCGTATGGCAGGGAGTCCTCCTACGAGCAGTACTTC. It is translated as CAISESYGRESSYEQYF.

The J gene is TRBJ1-4, the V gene TRBV2; a weak D match, TRBD1 (6 bases). The CDR3 has 12 residues. The V and J ends lost 11 bases and 7 bases respectively, with 14 bases between them. Germline values: CDR1 SNHLY, CDR2 FYNNEI. The CDR3 DNA sequence: TGTGCCGAAGGGGGAGTCGGTGAAAAACTGTTTTTT. Its translation is CAEGGVGEKLFF.

The gene calls are TRBV15 and TRBJ1-1; D gene unclear. The CDR3 spans 13 residues. The germline V gene encodes CDR1 LNHNV and CDR2 YYDKDF (reference sequence). V lost 3 bases and J lost 1, with 6 bases in between. CDR3 in amino acids: CATSRRENTEAFF. CDR3 nucleotide sequence: TGTGCCACCAGCAGGAGGGAGAACACTGAAGCTTTCTTT.

This chain uses TRBV7-2 with TRBJ1-1; D not resolved. The V end was cut by 3 bases, the J end by 3 bases, with 5 bases between. The CDR3 is 12 amino acids. In germline, CDR1 is SGHTA, CDR2 FQGNSA. As DNA, the CDR3 is TGTGCCAGCAGCTTCGGGTACACTGAAGCTTTCTTT. It codes for CASSFGYTEAFF.